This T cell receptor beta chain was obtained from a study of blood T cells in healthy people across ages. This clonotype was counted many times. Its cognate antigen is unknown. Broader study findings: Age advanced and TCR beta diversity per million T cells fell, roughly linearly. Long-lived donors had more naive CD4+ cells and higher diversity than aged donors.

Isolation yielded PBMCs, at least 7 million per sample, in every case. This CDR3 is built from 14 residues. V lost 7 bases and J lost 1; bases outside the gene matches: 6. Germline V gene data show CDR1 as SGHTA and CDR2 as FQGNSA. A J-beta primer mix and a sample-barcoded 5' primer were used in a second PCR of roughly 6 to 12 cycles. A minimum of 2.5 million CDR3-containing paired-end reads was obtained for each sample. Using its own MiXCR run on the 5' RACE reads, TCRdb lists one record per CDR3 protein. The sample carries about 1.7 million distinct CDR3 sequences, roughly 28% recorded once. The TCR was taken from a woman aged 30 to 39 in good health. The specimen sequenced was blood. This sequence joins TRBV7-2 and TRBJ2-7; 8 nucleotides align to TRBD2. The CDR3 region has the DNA TGTGCCAGCAACCTAGCGGGCCTATCCTACGAGCAGTACTTC. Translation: CASNLAGLSYEQYF.